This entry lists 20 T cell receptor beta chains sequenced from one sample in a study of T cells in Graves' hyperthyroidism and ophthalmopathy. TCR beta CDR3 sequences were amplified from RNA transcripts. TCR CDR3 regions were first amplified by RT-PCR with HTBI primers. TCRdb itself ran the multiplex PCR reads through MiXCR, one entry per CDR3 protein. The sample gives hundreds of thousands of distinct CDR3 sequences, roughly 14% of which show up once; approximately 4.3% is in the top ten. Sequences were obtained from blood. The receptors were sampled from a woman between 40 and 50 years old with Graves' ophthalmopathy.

CDR3 sequence reads: CAWSVGVDVGAQYF. CDR3 nucleotide sequence: TGTGCCTGGAGTGTAGGGGTTGACGTTGGAGCCCAGTACTTC. This chain uses TRBV30 with TRBJ2-5, with D tentatively TRBD1 (5 bases). Trimming removed 0 bases from V and 9 bases from J, with 17 bases in between. The CDR3 contains 14 residues. Germline assignment: CDR1 GTSNPN and CDR2 SVGIG (reference sequence).

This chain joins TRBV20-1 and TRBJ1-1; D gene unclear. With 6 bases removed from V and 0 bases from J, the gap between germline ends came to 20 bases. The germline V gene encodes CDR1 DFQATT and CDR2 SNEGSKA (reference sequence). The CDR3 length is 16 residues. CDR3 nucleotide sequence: TGCAGTGCCAGAAGCGGGATACAATTCATGAACACTGAAGCTTTCTTT. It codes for CSARSGIQFMNTEAFF.

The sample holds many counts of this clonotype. This CDR3 is CASSNPLGNQPQHF. CDR3 DNA sequence: TGTGCCAGCAGCAACCCACTCGGAAATCAGCCCCAGCATTTT. The chain combines TRBV7-2 with TRBJ1-5; no reliable D call. This CDR3 has 14 residues. The V and J ends lost 5 bases and 4 bases respectively, with 12 bases between them. Per the germline V gene, CDR1 is SGHTA and CDR2 is FQGNSA.

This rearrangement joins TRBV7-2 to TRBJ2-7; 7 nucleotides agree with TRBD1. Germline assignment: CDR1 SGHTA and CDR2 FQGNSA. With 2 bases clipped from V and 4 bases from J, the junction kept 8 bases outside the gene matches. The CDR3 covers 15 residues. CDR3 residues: CASSLLHSTGYEQYF. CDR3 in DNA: TGTGCCAGCAGCTTATTACACTCGACAGGGTACGAGCAGTACTTC.

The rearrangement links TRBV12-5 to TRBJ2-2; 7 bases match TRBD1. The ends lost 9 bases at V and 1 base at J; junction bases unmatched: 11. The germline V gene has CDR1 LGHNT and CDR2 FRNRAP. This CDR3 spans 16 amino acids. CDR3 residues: CASTSGGRVNTGELFF. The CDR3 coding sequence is TGTGCTAGCACCTCAGGGGGTAGAGTGAACACCGGGGAGCTGTTTTTT.

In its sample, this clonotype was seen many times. This CDR3 is CASSSPFPGELFF. The CDR3 DNA sequence: TGTGCCAGCAGTTCCCCTTTCCCCGGGGAGCTGTTTTTT. The rearrangement links TRBV12-3 or TRBV12-4 to TRBJ2-2; D unclear. Deletions cut 4 bases from V and 6 bases from J, with 9 bases between. The CDR3 totals 13 residues.

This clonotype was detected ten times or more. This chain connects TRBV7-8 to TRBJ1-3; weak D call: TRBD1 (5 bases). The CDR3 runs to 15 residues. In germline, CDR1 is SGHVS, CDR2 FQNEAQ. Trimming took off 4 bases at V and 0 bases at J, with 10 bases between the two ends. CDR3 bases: TGTGCCAGCAGCTCTGGGACGGACTCTGGAAACACCATATATTTT. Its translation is CASSSGTDSGNTIYF.

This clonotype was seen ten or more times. The CDR3 DNA reads TGCAGCGGCCTACAGGGTAGCTATGGCTACACCTTC. Its translation: CSGLQGSYGYTF. This sequence joins TRBV29-1 and TRBJ1-2; possible D gene TRBD1, 6 bases. Germline CDR1 SQVTM, CDR2 ANQGSEA. V was clipped by 7 bases and J by 4 bases, with 13 bases between them. CDR3 length equals 12 residues.

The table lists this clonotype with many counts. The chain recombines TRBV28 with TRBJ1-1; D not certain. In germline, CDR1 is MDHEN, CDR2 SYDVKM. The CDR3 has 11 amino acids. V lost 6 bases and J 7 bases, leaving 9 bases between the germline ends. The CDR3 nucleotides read TGTGCCAGCAGCTCGAGCGTTGAAGCTTTCTTT. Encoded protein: CASSSSVEAFF. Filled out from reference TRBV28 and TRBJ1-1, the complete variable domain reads DVKVTQSSRYLVKRTGEKVFLECVQDMDHENMFWYRQDPGLGLRLIYFSYDVKMKEKGDIPEGYSVSREKKERFSLILESASTNQTSMYLCASSSSVEAFFGQGTRLTVV.

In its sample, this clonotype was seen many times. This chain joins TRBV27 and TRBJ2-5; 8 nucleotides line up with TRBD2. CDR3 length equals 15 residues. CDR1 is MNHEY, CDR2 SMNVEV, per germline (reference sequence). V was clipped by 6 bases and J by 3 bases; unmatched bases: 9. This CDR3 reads CASRQPGLGKETQYF. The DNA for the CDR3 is TGTGCCAGCAGACAACCGGGACTAGGGAAAGAGACCCAGTACTTC.

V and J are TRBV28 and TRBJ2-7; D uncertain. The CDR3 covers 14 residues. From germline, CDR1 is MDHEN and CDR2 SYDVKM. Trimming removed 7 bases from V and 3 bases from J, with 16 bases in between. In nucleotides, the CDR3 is TGTGCCAGCACCCAAGTGTTGGTCGGCTACGAGCAGTACTTC. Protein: CASTQVLVGYEQYF.

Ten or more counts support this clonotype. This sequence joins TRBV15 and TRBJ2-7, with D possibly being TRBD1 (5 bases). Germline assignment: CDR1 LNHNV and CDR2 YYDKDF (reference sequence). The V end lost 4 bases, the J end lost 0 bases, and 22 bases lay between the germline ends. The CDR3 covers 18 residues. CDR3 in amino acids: CATSTLSGDLRGSYEQYF. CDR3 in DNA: TGTGCCACCAGCACACTCAGTGGGGATCTTAGGGGCTCCTACGAGCAGTACTTC.

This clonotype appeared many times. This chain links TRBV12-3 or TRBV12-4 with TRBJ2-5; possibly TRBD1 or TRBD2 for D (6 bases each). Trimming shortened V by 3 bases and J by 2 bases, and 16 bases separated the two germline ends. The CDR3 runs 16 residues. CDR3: CASSLGGRTVQETQYF. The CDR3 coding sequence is TGTGCCAGCAGTTTGGGGGGCCGGACAGTTCAAGAGACCCAGTACTTC.

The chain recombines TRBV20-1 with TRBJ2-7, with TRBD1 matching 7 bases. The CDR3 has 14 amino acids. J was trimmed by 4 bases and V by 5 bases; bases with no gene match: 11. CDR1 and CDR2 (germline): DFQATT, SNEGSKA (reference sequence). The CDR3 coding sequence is TGCAGTGCTCCACGAGACAGGGTGGGGTACGAGCAGTACTTC. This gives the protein CSAPRDRVGYEQYF.

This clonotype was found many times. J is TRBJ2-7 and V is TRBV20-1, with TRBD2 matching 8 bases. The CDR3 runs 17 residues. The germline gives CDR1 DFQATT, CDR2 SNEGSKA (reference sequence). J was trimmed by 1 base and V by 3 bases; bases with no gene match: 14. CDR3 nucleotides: TGCAGTGCTAGTAGGGCGGGAGGAAAGTGGGATTCCTACGAGCAGTACTTC. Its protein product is CSASRAGGKWDSYEQYF.

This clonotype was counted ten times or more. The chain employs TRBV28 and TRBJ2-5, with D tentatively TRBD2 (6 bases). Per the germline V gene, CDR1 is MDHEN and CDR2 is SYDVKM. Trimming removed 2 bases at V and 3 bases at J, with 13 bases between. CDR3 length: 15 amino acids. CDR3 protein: CASSLAGTGKETQYF. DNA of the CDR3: TGTGCCAGCAGTTTAGCCGGGACTGGCAAAGAGACCCAGTACTTC.

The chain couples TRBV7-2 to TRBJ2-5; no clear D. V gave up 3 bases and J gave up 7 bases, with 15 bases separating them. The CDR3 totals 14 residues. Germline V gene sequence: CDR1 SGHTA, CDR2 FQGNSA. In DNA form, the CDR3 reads TGTGCCAGCAGCTTTGGAAACTGGGAAGGGACCCAGTACTTC. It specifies CASSFGNWEGTQYF.

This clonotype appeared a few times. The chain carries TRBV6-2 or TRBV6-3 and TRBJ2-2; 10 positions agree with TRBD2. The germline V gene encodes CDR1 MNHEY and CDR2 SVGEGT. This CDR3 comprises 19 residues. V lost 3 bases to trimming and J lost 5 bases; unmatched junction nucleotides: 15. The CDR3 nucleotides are TGTGCCAGCAGTTATCATCTTATAGCGGGAGGATCGAGAACCGGGGAGCTGTTTTTT. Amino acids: CASSYHLIAGGSRTGELFF.

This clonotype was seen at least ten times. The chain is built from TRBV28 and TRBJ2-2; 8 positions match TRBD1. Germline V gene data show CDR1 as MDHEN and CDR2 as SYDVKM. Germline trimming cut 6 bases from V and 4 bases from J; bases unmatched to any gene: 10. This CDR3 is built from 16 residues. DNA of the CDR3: TGTGCCAGCAGCCGAACCAGGGGGCGAGGCACCGGGGAGCTGTTTTTT. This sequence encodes CASSRTRGRGTGELFF.

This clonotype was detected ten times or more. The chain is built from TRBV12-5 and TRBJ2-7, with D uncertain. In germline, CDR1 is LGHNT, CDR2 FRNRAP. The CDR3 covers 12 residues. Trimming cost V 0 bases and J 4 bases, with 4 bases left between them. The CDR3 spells CASGLVQYEQYF. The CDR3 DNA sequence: TGTGCTAGTGGTTTGGTACAGTACGAGCAGTACTTC.